The present TCR beta chain was sequenced within a study of blood T cell repertoires in COVID-19. On the study more broadly: The analysed material was cDNA or gDNA that came from T cells, B-cell-depleted T cells, or PBMCs.

Clinical history as reported by participants underpinned cohort assignment. Individuals in the exposed group had encountered a COVID-19 case within 2 weeks preceding study entry. In the original processing: Cell counts per sample came from amplifying reference gene primers. Sequencing was performed with immunoSEQ multiplex PCR; in TCRdb, only in-frame clones are kept and a portion is missing. V, J and clone size reflect that table, while D and trimming were determined from the DNA. Among 350,000 to 450,000 clones listed, approximately 90% were seen once. Trimming at V came to 7 bases and at J to 5 bases, leaving 6 bases not matched to a gene. From germline, CDR1 is SGHVS and CDR2 FQNEAQ. The CDR3 loop spans 13 amino acids.

Sample: PBMCs or T cells enriched from blood (not recorded which). The TCR sequence derives from a woman in her thirties or forties who had been exposed to COVID-19. The rearrangement joins TRBV7-8 to TRBJ2-7; 9 nucleotides align to TRBD1. Here the CDR3 reads CASTPTGGDEQYF. The CDR3 bases are TGTGCCAGCACCCCGACAGGGGGAGACGAGCAGTACTTC.